A selection of T cell receptor beta chains follows, all from one sample in a study of T cell repertoires in cytomegalovirus infection. From the reads, TCRdb called clonotypes with MiXCR, one entry per CDR3 protein. The table shows some 680,000 distinct CDR3 sequences, with 35% occurring only once. The sample was PBMCs. Source of these receptors: a human donor in good health (CMV status not recorded). Some clones in this sample may be carry-over from other donors' samples. CDR3s leave out the opening cysteine and the closing phenylalanine or tryptophan. A D gene is named only where the DNA matches it firmly.

>NA|TRBJ1-5|TRBV5-8|9
ASSYLEPQH
>NA|TRBJ1-1|TRBV27|12
ASSFPGNRTEAF
>NA|TRBJ2-2|TRBV5-6|11
AGQSANTGELF
>NA|TRBJ1-2|TRBV2|11
ASRGLDFYGYT
>TRBD1|TRBJ1-1|TRBV6-1|14
ASSPEMGTATDQAF
>NA|TRBJ2-7|TRBV12-3/TRBV12-4|12
ASSPMDSPYEQY
>NA|TRBJ1-1|TRBV5-1|12
ASSRQKTNTEAF
>TRBD1|TRBJ2-2|TRBV6-5|14
ASRPQGALRTGELF
>NA|TRBJ1-5|TRBV4-1|14
ASSQEGGGLRAPQH
>TRBD1|TRBJ1-2|TRBV5-1|11
ASSYHRGDGYT
>TRBD2|TRBJ2-3|TRBV27|13
ASSLAGDPTDTQY
>NA|TRBJ2-1|TRBV6-5|9
ASSYSSEQF
>TRBD2|TRBJ2-3|TRBV4-1|14
ASSQELAGWGDTQY
>NA|TRBJ1-4|TRBV7-2|13
ASSLVGQGAGKLF
>NA|TRBJ1-2|TRBV6-6|14
ASRSPLTGRGHGYT
>NA|TRBJ1-2|TRBV18|16
ASSPTGTQHAPLYGYT
>TRBD1|TRBJ2-2|TRBV6-5|16
ASSYERTGAGWTGELF
>NA|TRBJ2-5|TRBV6-5|12
ASSYGQSQETQY
>NA|TRBJ2-2|TRBV18|11
ASSSDGTGELF
>NA|TRBJ1-1|TRBV12-3/TRBV12-4|8
ASSLGRDF
>NA|TRBJ1-5|TRBV28|13
ASSLGQTGNQPQH
>TRBD1|TRBJ2-7|TRBV7-7|13
ASSLLQGQGYEQY
>NA|TRBJ2-2|TRBV7-6|15
ASSLLGGITNTGELF
>TRBD2|TRBJ2-1|TRBV3-1|15
ASSQARGGLVYNEQF
>NA|TRBJ1-3|TRBV28|12
ASSQDGPGNTIY
>NA|TRBJ2-2|TRBV6-1|14
ASSPLVGPTTGKLF
>NA|TRBJ1-1|TRBV6-5|13
ASSYSRVRATEAF
>NA|TRBJ2-2|TRBV6-2/TRBV6-3|14
ASSPWGRSNTGELF
>NA|TRBJ1-2|TRBV12-3/TRBV12-4|12
ASSFRRGFYGYT
>NA|TRBJ2-5|TRBV11-2|12
ASSGAGGVETQY
>TRBD1|TRBJ1-1|TRBV7-9|13
ASSPRQGANTEAF
>TRBD2|TRBJ2-1|TRBV6-1|13
ASGRGGSSYNEQF
>TRBD2|TRBJ2-3|TRBV25-1|13
ASSDSGRGTDTQY
>NA|TRBJ2-7|TRBV25-1|14
ASSDPRQLASYEQY
>TRBD2|TRBJ2-1|TRBV6-6|14
ASSAVAGAMDNEQF
>NA|TRBJ2-5|TRBV2|11
ASWTRHQETQY
>NA|TRBJ2-3|TRBV12-3/TRBV12-4|16
ASSTRRRPTSSTDTQY
>NA|TRBJ1-1|TRBV12-3/TRBV12-4|13
ASSLGGRANTEAF
>NA|TRBJ2-7|TRBV20-1|12
SARVPTASYEQY
>NA|TRBJ1-2|TRBV28|12
ASSFEAASYGYT
>NA|TRBJ1-5|TRBV6-1|12
ASNATGRAQPQH
>TRBD2|TRBJ2-2|TRBV5-1|15
ASSRGTSGERNGELF
>NA|TRBJ1-6|TRBV30|11
ACQRGYNSPLH
>NA|TRBJ2-1|TRBV28|11
ASSLPRPSEQF
>TRBD2|TRBJ2-3|TRBV6-1|13
ASSGLAGGQDTQY
>TRBD2|TRBJ2-7|TRBV27|13
ASSSRGGRFYEQY
>NA|TRBJ1-4|TRBV4-1|11
ASSPVGGFLVV
>TRBD2|TRBJ2-5|TRBV5-1|15
ASSLAGGSGIQETQY
>NA|TRBJ1-2|TRBV4-2|12
ASTRAGGSYGYT
>NA|TRBJ1-1|TRBV27|12
ASKMGGRNTEAF
>TRBD1|TRBJ1-1|TRBV6-1|13
ASMIFGTANTEAF
>TRBD1|TRBJ1-1|TRBV11-2|12
ASSFRQGWTEAF
>NA|TRBJ2-3|TRBV14|15
ASSHPTREGATDTQY
>NA|TRBJ1-6|TRBV28|13
ASSHLGGAGSPLH